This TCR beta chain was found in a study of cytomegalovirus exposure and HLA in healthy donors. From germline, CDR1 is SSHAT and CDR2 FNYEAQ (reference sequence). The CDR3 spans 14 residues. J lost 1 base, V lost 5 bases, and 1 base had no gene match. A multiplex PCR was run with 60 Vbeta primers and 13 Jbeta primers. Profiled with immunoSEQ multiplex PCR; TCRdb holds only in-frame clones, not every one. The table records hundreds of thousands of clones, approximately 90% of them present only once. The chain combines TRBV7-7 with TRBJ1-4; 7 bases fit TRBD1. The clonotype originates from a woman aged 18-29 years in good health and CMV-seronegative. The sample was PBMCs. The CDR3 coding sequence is TGTGCCAGCAGCCCAGGGGGAACTAATGAAAAACTGTTTTTT. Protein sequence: CASSPGGTNEKLFF.